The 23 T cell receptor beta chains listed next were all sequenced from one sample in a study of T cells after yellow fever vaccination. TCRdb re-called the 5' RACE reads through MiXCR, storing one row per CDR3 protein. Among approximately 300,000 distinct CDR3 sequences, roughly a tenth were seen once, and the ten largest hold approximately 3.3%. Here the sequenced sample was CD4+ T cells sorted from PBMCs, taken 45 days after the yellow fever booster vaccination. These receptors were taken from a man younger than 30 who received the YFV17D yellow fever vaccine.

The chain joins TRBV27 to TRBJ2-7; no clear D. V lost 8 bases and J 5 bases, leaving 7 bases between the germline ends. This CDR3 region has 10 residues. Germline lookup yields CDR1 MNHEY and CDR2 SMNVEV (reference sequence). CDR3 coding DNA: TGTGCCAGCCCTACACACGAGCAGTACGTC. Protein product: CASPTHEQYV.

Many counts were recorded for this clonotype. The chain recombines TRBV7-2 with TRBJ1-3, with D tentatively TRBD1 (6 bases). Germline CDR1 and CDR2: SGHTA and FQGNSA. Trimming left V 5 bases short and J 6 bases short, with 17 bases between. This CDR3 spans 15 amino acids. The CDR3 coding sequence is TGTGCCAGCAGCCGTGACAGGACTCTGGAAAACACCATATATTTT. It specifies CASSRDRTLENTIYF.

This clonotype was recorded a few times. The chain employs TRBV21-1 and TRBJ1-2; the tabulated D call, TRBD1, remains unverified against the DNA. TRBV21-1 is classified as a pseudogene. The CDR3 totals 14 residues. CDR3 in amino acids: CASRPRTGSEGYTF. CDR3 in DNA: TGTGCCAGCAGACCGCGGACAGGATCAGAGGGCTACACCTTC.

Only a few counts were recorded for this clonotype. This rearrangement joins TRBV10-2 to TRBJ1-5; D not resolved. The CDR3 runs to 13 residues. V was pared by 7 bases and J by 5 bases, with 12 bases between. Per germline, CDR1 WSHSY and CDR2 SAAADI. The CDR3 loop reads CASTVTAYQPQHF. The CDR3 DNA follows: TGCGCCAGCACCGTAACTGCATATCAGCCCCAGCATTTT.

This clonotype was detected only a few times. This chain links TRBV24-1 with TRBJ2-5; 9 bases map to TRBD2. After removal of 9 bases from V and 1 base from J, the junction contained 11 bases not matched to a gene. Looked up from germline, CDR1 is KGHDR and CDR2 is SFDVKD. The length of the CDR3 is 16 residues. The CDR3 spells CATSSGAGGLQETQYF. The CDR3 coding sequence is TGTGCCACCTCTTCGGGAGCGGGGGGCCTCCAAGAGACCCAGTACTTC.

CDR3 in DNA: TGTGCCTGGAGTTGGGCCTCTGGGGCCAACGTCCTGACTTTC. Its protein product is CAWSWASGANVLTF. The V call is TRBV30, the J call TRBJ2-6, with no clear D. This CDR3 contains 14 residues. Germline CDR1 is GTSNPN and CDR2 is SVGIG (reference sequence). V was cut by 2 bases and J by 0 bases, with 5 bases left in between.

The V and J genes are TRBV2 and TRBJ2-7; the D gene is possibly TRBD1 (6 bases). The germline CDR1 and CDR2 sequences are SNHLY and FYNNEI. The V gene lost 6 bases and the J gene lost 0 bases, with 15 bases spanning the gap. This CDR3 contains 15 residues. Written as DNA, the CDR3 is TGTGCCAGCAGGAACCGACAGGAGAGCTCCTACGAGCAGTACTTC. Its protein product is CASRNRQESSYEQYF.

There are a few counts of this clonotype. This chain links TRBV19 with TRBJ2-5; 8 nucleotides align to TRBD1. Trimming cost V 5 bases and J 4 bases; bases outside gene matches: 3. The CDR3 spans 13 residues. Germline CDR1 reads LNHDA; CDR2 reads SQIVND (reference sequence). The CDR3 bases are TGTGCCAGTAGTGGCGACAGGGGAGAGACCCAGTACTTC. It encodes CASSGDRGETQYF.

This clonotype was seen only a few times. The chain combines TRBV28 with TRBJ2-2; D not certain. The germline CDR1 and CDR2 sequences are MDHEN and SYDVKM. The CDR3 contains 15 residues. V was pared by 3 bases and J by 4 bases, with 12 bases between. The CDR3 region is CASSFVGFSTGELFF. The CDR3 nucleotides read TGTGCCAGCAGTTTTGTAGGGTTTAGCACCGGGGAGCTGTTTTTT.

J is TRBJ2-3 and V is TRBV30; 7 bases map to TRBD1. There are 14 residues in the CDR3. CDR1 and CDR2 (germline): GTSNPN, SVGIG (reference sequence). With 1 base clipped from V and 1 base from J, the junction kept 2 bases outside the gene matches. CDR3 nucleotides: TGTGCCTGGAGTGGGCAGGGGGGCACAGATACGCAGTATTTT. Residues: CAWSGQGGTDTQYF.

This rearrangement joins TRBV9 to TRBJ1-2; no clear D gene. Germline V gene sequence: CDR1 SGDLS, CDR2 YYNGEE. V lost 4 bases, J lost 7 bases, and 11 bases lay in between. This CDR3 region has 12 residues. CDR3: CASSRAPSGYTF. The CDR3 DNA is TGTGCCAGCAGCCGGGCGCCGAGTGGCTACACCTTC.

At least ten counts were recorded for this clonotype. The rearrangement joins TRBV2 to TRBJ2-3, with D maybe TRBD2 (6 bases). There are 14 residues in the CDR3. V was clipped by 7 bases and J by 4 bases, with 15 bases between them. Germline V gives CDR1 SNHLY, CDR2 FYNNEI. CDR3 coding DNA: TGTGCCAGCAAGAGGGACTGGAACTCAGATACGCAGTATTTT. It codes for CASKRDWNSDTQYF.

The CDR3 coding sequence is TGCAGTGCTAGGGGCCAAGGGGCGAATAATTCACCCCTCCACTTT. This codes for CSARGQGANNSPLHF. The V gene is TRBV20-1, the J gene TRBJ1-6; tentatively, D is TRBD1 (5 bases). CDR3 length: 15 amino acids. The germline gives CDR1 DFQATT, CDR2 SNEGSKA (reference sequence). Trimming removed 3 bases at V and 5 bases at J, with 14 bases between.

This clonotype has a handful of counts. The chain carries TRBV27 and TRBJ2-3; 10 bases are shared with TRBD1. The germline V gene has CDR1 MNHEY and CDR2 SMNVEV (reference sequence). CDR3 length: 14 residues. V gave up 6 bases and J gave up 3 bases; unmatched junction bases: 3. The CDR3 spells CASSDRGLTDTQYF. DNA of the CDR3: TGTGCCAGCAGCGACAGGGGGCTTACAGATACGCAGTATTTT.

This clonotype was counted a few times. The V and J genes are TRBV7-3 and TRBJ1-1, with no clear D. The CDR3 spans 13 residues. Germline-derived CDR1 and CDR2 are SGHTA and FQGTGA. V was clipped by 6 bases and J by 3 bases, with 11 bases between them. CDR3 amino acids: CASRTTGDTEAFF. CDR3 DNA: TGTGCCAGCAGAACGACGGGAGACACTGAAGCTTTCTTT.

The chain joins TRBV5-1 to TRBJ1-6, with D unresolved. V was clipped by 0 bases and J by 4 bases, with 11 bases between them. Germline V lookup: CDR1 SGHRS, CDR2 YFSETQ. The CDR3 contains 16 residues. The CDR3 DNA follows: TGCGCCAGCAGCTTGGTGGTGAGGAGATATAATTCACCCCTCCACTTT. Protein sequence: CASSLVVRRYNSPLHF. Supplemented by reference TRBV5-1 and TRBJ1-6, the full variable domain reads KAGVTQTPRYLIKTRGQQVTLSCSPISGHRSVSWYQQTPGQGLQFLFEYFSETQRNKGNFPGRFSGRQFSNSRSEMNVSTLELGDSALYLCASSLVVRRYNSPLHFGNGTRLTVT.

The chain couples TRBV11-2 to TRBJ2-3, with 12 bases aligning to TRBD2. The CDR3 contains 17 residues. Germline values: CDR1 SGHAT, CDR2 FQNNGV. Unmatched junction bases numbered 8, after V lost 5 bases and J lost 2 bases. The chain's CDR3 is CASSGATSGGVTDTQYF. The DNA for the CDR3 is TGTGCCAGCAGCGGGGCGACTAGCGGGGGAGTCACAGATACGCAGTATTTT.

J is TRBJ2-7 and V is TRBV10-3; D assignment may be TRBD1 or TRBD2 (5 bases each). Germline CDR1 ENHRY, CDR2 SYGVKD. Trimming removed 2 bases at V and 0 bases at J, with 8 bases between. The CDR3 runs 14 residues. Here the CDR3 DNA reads TGTGCCATCAGTGAGAAGGGGAGCTCCTACGAGCAGTACTTC. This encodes CAISEKGSSYEQYF.

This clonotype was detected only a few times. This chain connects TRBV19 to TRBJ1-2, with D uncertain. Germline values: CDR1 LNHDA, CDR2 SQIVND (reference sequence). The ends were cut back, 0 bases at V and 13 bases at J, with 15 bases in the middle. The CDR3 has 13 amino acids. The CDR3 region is CASSIDRVGQITF. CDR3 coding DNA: TGTGCCAGTAGTATAGACCGAGTTGGGCAGATCACCTTC.

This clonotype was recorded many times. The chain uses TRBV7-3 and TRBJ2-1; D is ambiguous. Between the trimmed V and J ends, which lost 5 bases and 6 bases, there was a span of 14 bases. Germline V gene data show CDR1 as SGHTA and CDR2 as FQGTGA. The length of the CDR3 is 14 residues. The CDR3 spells CASSPYGPVNEQFF. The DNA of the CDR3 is TGTGCCAGCAGCCCCTACGGACCGGTCAATGAGCAGTTCTTC.

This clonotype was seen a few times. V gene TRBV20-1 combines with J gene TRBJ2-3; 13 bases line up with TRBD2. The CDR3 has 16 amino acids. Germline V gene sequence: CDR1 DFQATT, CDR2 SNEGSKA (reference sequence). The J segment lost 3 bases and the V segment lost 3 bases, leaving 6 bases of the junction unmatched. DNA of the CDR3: TGCAGTGCTAGTGTTTCGGGACTAGCGGGAACAGATACGCAGTATTTT. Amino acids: CSASVSGLAGTDTQYF.

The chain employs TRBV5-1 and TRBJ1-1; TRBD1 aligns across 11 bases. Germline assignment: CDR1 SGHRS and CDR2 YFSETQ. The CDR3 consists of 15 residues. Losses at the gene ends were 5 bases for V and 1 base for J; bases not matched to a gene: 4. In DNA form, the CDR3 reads TGCGCCAGCAGGAGGACAGGGGGCGCGAACACTGAAGCTTTCTTT. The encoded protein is CASRRTGGANTEAFF.

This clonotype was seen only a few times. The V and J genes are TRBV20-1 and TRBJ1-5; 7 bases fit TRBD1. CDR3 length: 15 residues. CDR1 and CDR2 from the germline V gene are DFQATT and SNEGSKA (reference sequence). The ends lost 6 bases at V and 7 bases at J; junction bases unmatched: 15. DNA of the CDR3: TGCAGTGCCACGAGACACAGGGGTCTCCGGCAGCCCCAGCATTTT. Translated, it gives CSATRHRGLRQPQHF.